This TCR beta chain comes out of a study of PD-L1 blockade in urothelial cancer. The table came from immunoSEQ multiplex PCR; TCRdb's copy has only in-frame clones and leaves some out. The top ten hold almost 0.95% of the sample, which has approximately 100,000 clones, approximately 91% seen once. Pretreatment and on-treatment samples were taken, numbering 1 to 8 per patient. The CDR3 covers 13 residues. The V gene's germline CDR1 is MDHEN and CDR2 SYDVKM. Trimming pared 3 bases from V and 4 bases from J, leaving 10 bases between. Specimen: PBMCs, collected around atezolizumab (anti-PD-L1) treatment. The chain uses TRBV28 and TRBJ2-7; D is possibly TRBD1 (6 bases). The origin of this receptor is an elderly woman with urothelial cancer. The CDR3 coding sequence is TGTGCCAGCAGTTTTTCCACAGGGTACGAGCAGTACTTC. Its translation: CASSFSTGYEQYF.